These T cell receptor beta chains were read from a single sample in a study of CD8 T cells in Susac syndrome. TCRdb reprocessed the immunoSEQ multiplex PCR reads via MiXCR and lists one record per CDR3 protein. The profile shows roughly 200,000 distinct CDR3 sequences, roughly 92% of them singletons. Sequenced material: CD4+ T cells from PBMCs. These receptors all come from a human donor in good health. Each CDR3 is given with its conserved first and last residue. Fields, in order: J gene, V gene, CDR3 protein.

>TRBJ1-2|TRBV28
CASSDPGEGYTF
>TRBJ2-2|TRBV9
CASSVGRLNTGELFF
>TRBJ1-5|TRBV29-1
CSVRTGNQPQHF
>TRBJ2-6|TRBV6-1
CASSRIAGGSSGANVLTF
>TRBJ1-6|TRBV19
CASNPGGSSPLHF
>TRBJ2-6|TRBV7-2
CASSFTSASGANVLTF
>TRBJ2-2|TRBV3-1
CASCLGNTGELFF
>TRBJ2-7|TRBV19
CASTQGQLTYEQYF
>TRBJ1-2|TRBV19
CASSIGQGGYGYTF
>TRBJ1-2|TRBV3-1
CASSPESGNYGYTF
>TRBJ1-2|TRBV29-1
CSVYRAGGYTF
>TRBJ1-6|TRBV14
CASSQDIYNSPLHF
>TRBJ1-1|TRBV29-1
CSVKNTEAFF
>TRBJ1-2|TRBV5-6
CASSKTGAYGYTF
>TRBJ1-2|TRBV3-1
CASSQDRGFRIDRAYYGYTF
>TRBJ1-1|TRBV19
CASSARQGARGRAFF
>TRBJ2-5|TRBV24-1
CATSEAGLVRGETQYF
>TRBJ2-1|TRBV7-3
CASSLSGGVGDEQFF
>TRBJ1-6|TRBV7-2
CASSLGARGQGNNSPLHF
>TRBJ2-3|TRBV29-1
CSAGGRAVDTQYF
>TRBJ2-7|TRBV28
CASSTRTSGTYEQYF